The clone carrying this TCR beta chain occurred many times. Its antigen remains unknown. The data stem from a study of molecular identifiers for immune sequencing clone quantification. Study results and caveats: Whereas clones above 20 RNA copies held under 1% of naive-cell molecules, they held over 97% of effector molecules.

Preparation of the bulk TCR libraries relied on previously described methods and listed TCR primers. In TCRdb, the PCR reads were re-called with MiXCR into one record per CDR3 protein. The data show 400,000 to 600,000 distinct CDR3 sequences, with about a fifth seen just once and roughly 0.81% held by the top ten. Germline V gives CDR1 LNHDA, CDR2 SQIVND (reference sequence). The CDR3 length is 17 residues. V was trimmed by 2 bases and J by 1 base, leaving 15 bases between them. Sorted naive CD8 T cells, roughly 20,000 to 1,100,000, were sequenced from 10%, 30% or 50% RNA. Sorting recovered naive CD8 T cells on a CD8+CD4-CCR7+CD45RA+ profile.

The gene calls are TRBV19 and TRBJ1-5; D perhaps matches TRBD1 (6 bases). Material for sequencing was naive CD8+ T cells from blood, with Jurkat cell RNA spiked in. Noted subset: FACS-sorted CD8+CD4-CCR7+CD45RA+ naive T cells. This TCR was recovered from a human donor in good health. Some libraries in this study had Jurkat cell RNA spiked in. The CDR3 sequence: CASSISTGTPSNQPQHF. The CDR3 coding sequence is TGTGCCAGTAGTATATCAACCGGGACACCAAGCAATCAGCCCCAGCATTTT.